This TCR beta chain stems from a study of cytomegalovirus exposure and HLA in healthy donors. Overall study findings and caveats: Confirmation was obtained in vitro that a few CMV-associated chains are specific for CMV antigens. In a later analysis, most CMV-associated TCR beta chains appeared HLA-restricted.

About this clone itself: Its antigen is unidentified.

It was with 60 Vbeta and 13 Jbeta primers that the PCR ran. Libraries were prepared by immunoSEQ multiplex PCR; TCRdb keeps only in-frame clonotypes and omits some of them. The repertoire holds around 100,000 clones, with approximately 71% as singletons. V lost 2 bases and J 7 bases, leaving 14 bases between the germline ends. This CDR3 contains 15 residues. The germline V gene encodes CDR1 SEHNR and CDR2 FQNEAQ (reference sequence). The sequence was obtained from a male donor in good health and CMV-seropositive. Material: PBMCs. The chain links TRBV7-9 to TRBJ1-4; D gene uncertain. In DNA form, the CDR3 reads TGTGCCAGCAGCTTAAAAAGGGAGGAAGGTGAAAAACTGTTTTTT. Translated: CASSLKREEGEKLFF.